The rows below give T cell receptor beta chains drawn from one sample of a study of Ad26.COV2.S vaccination and SARS-CoV-2 variants. This table comes from immunoSEQ multiplex PCR, and its TCRdb copy is limited to in-frame clones, with some not included. This sample has about 420,000 clones, with roughly 90% found just once. The material was peripheral blood, obtained in a trial of Ad26.COV2.S vaccine versus placebo. The source is a person between 18 and 60 years old who received the Ad26.COV2.S COVID-19 vaccine or a placebo. CDR3s include the opening cysteine and the closing phenylalanine or tryptophan. A D gene is named only where the DNA matches it firmly. Size tells how often a clone was seen (once, few, many) or the class of an expanded clone, and some rows leave it out.

>.|TRBJ2-6|.|TRBV5-6
TGTGCCAGCAGCCTTACCCTATCTGGGGCCAACGTCCTGACTTTC
CASSLTLSGANVLTF
>.|TRBJ2-3|.|TRBV5-8
TGTGCCAGCACCCAGGGGCGATTCACAGATACGCAGTATTTT
CASTQGRFTDTQYF
>TRBD1|TRBJ2-7|.|TRBV18
TGTGCCAGCTCACCGGGACAGACCTACGAGCAGTACTTC
CASSPGQTYEQYF
>TRBD2|TRBJ2-5|.|TRBV18
TGTGCCAGCTCATCCGGGACTAGCGGCGGACAGACCCAGTACTTC
CASSSGTSGGQTQYF
>.|TRBJ2-1|.|TRBV5-6
TGTGCCAGCAGCTTGGAAACGGACTACAATGAGCAGTTCTTC
CASSLETDYNEQFF
>.|TRBJ2-1|.|TRBV4-3
TGCGCCAGCAGCCAAGCGGCGCGGGGGCCGGGGACCTACAATGAGCAGTTCTTC
CASSQAARGPGTYNEQFF
>.|TRBJ1-3|.|TRBV6-5
TGTGCCAGCAGCCCCTCAGCGGACTCTGGAAACACCATATATTTT
CASSPSADSGNTIYF
>TRBD1|TRBJ1-1|once|TRBV19
TGTGCCAGTCGGGACCCAGGGGGTAATTACGTGAACACTGAAGCTTTCTTT
CASRDPGGNYVNTEAFF
>.|TRBJ2-7|.|TRBV29-1
TGCAGCGTTGAAGAGGACCGGGACTTTCTTTTC
CSVEEDRDFLF
>.|TRBJ2-2|once|TRBV28
TGTGCCAGCAGCCTTGGACTCTTTAACACCGGGGAGCTGTTTTTT
CASSLGLFNTGELFF
>.|TRBJ2-1|.|TRBV3-1/TRBV3-2
TGTGCCAGCAGCCTCCCGCCCATGGACGTGGGCTCCTACAATGAGCAGTTCTTC
CASSLPPMDVGSYNEQFF
>.|TRBJ2-3|once|TRBV6-5
TGTGCCAGCCGGTCTCCGGGGTACACAGATACGCAGTATTTT
CASRSPGYTDTQYF
>TRBD1|TRBJ1-3|few|TRBV30
TGTGCCTCAGGGACAGGGGCCACTGGAAACACCATATATTTT
CASGTGATGNTIYF
>.|TRBJ1-2|.|TRBV28
TGTGCCACCGGGCACCTACGCTATGGCTACACCTTC
CATGHLRYGYTF
>.|TRBJ2-5|.|TRBV9
TGTGCCAGCAGCCCCGGCCCCGGTCAGACCCAGTACTTC
CASSPGPGQTQYF
>.|TRBJ1-1|.|TRBV28
TGTGCCAGCAGTTTGGTGGGCCCGAGTGGTACTGAAGCTTTCTTT
CASSLVGPSGTEAFF
>.|TRBJ1-1|.|TRBV6-5
TGTGCCAGCAGGCACAGTCCGAACACTGAAGCTTTCTTT
CASRHSPNTEAFF
>TRBD1|TRBJ2-1|.|TRBV6-4
TGTGCCAGCAGTGACAACAGGGGAAATGAGCAGTTCTTC
CASSDNRGNEQFF
>.|TRBJ2-1|.|TRBV6-2/TRBV6-3
TGTGCCAGCCGTTGGGGGGGGGCCACCTACAATGAGCAGTTCTTC
CASRWGGATYNEQFF
>.|TRBJ1-6|.|TRBV15
TGTGCCACCAGAGTAGACAGTCGGGATTCACCCCTCCACTTT
CATRVDSRDSPLHF
>.|TRBJ2-5|.|TRBV7-8
TGTGCCAGCAGCTATACCCGACAGCCCTCTCGGAAAGAGACCCAGTACTTC
CASSYTRQPSRKETQYF
>.|TRBJ1-6|.|TRBV19
TGTGCCAGTACCCCGAGGCAGGGCCCTAATTCACCCCTCCACTTT
CASTPRQGPNSPLHF
>TRBD2|TRBJ2-1|.|TRBV9
TGTGCCAGCAGCGTAGGCGGGGGGGCCCTCAATGAGCAGTTCTTC
CASSVGGGALNEQFF
>TRBD1|TRBJ2-7|.|TRBV3-1/TRBV3-2
TGTGCCAGCAGAACGACAGGGGGACCGCACTACGAGCAGTACTTC
CASRTTGGPHYEQYF